Listed below are T cell receptor beta chains from one sample, sequenced in a study of shared clonotypes between healthy human individuals. TCRdb's table, derived via immunoSEQ multiplex PCR, lists solely in-frame clones and lacks some. Of over a million clones listed, approximately 76% were seen once; the top ten hold about 1.5%. Specimen: memory CD4+ T cells sorted from blood. All receptors come from a man in his late teens or twenties in good health. Each CDR3 is given with its conserved first and last residue. A D gene is named only where the DNA matches it firmly.

V gene	J gene	D gene	CDR3 DNA	CDR3 protein
TRBV29-1	TRBJ2-7	-	TGCAGCGCCGTTGAGGGTTTAAGAACCTCCTACGAGCAGTACTTC	CSAVEGLRTSYEQYF
TRBV30	TRBJ2-3	-	TGTGCCTCCCGGGTAAGAACAGATACGCAGTATTTT	CASRVRTDTQYF
TRBV7-8	TRBJ2-3	-	TGTGCCAGCAGCCCCCGAGATACGCAGTATTTT	CASSPRDTQYF
TRBV2	TRBJ1-1	-	TGTGCCAGCAGCATCGGGGGGTACACTGAAGCTTTCTTT	CASSIGGYTEAFF
TRBV6-5	TRBJ1-1	-	TGTGCCAGCAGTTACGACAGCCCCAACACTGAAGCTTTCTTT	CASSYDSPNTEAFF
TRBV6-5	TRBJ2-7	-	TGTGCCAGCAGTTTTTCGGATTACGAGCAGTACTTC	CASSFSDYEQYF
TRBV4-1	TRBJ1-6	-	TGCGCCAGCAGCCAAGAGAGGCAGGGCTTCTATAATTCACCCCTCCACTTT	CASSQERQGFYNSPLHF
TRBV2	TRBJ2-1	-	TGTGCCAGCAGTGAGGCGCAGAGGGAGCAGTTCTTC	CASSEAQREQFF
TRBV6-5	TRBJ2-5	-	TGTGCCAGCAGTTACTCACTAAGCCGGTTGGAGACCCAGTACTTC	CASSYSLSRLETQYF
TRBV11-2	TRBJ2-1	-	TGTGCCAGCAGCCCCAGACTTTCCTCCTACAATGAGCAGTTCTTC	CASSPRLSSYNEQFF
TRBV5-4	TRBJ1-3	-	TGTGCCAGCAGCCCGACAGATACCTCTGGAAACACCATATATTTT	CASSPTDTSGNTIYF
TRBV15	TRBJ2-7	-	TGTGCCACCAGCACAGGGAACGAGCAGTACTTC	CATSTGNEQYF
TRBV29-1	TRBJ1-3	TRBD1	TGCAGCGTTGAGAGTCGGGACAGGGTTGCTGGAAACACCATATATTTT	CSVESRDRVAGNTIYF
TRBV6-6	TRBJ2-3	TRBD2	TGTGCCAGCAGTTTCACTAGCGATGCGCAGTATTTT	CASSFTSDAQYF
TRBV27	TRBJ1-6	-	TGTGCCAGCAGCCGTAGGGAGGGATATAATTCACCCCTCCACTTT	CASSRREGYNSPLHF